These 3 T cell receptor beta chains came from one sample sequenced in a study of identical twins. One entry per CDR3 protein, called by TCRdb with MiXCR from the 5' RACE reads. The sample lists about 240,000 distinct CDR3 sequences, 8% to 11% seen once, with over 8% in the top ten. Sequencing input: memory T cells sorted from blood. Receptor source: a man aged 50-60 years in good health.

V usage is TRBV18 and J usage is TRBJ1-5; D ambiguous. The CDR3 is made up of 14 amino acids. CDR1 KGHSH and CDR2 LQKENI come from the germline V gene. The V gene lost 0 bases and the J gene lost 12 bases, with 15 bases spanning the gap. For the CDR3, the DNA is TGTGCCAGCTCACCACCGGGTGTACCAGGCAGCCAGCATTTT. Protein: CASSPPGVPGSQHF.

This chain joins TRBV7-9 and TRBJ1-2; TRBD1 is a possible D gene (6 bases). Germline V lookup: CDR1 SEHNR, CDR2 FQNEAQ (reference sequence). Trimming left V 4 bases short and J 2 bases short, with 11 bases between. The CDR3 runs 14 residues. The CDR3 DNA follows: TGTGCCAGCAGCTCCAAACAGGGAAACTATGGCTACACCTTC. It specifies CASSSKQGNYGYTF.

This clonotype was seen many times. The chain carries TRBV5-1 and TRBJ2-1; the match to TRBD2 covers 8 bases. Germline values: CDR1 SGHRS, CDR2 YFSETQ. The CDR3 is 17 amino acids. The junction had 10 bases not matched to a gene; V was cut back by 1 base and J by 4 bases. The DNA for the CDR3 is TGCGCCAGCAGCTTGTACGGGGGGGACTCAGGGTACAATGAGCAGTTCTTC. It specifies CASSLYGGDSGYNEQFF.